Here is one T cell receptor (beta chain) with its context. Its antigen remains unknown. TCRdb's copy holds only in-frame clones and misses some; the assay was immunoSEQ multiplex PCR. Here the sample spans around 180,000 clones, approximately 90% being singletons. These data are taken from a study of T cell responses to AZD1222 COVID-19 vaccine. Findings and limits, study-wide: Repertoire sampling was restricted to post-peak T cell response timepoints. CD4 TCRs covered the whole spike, strongest at regions 160-218 and 743-854. Clonal diversity was possibly underestimated; the donors were predominantly white British and more often female.

With 5 bases removed from V and 0 bases from J, the gap between germline ends came to 14 bases. CDR1 is SGHVS, CDR2 FNYEAQ, per germline. The length of the CDR3 is 17 residues. This chain joins TRBV7-6 and TRBJ1-6; tentatively, D is TRBD1 (5 bases). Sequenced here: peripheral blood, sampled on day 0 of AZD1222 vaccination. The source of this sequence is an adult in good health. CDR3 region: CASSTMTVSSYNSPLHF. The CDR3 DNA reads as TGTGCCAGCAGCACGATGACAGTTAGCTCCTATAATTCACCCCTCCACTTT.